This is a list of T cell receptor beta chains from one sample in a study of Graves' ophthalmopathy and Graves' hyperthyroidism. TCRdb fed the multiplex PCR reads into MiXCR, producing one record per CDR3 protein. The sample records over a million distinct CDR3 sequences, about 40% being singletons. Sequencing was done on a sample of peripheral blood or thyroid tissue (not recorded which). These receptors were taken from an adult man with Graves' hyperthyroidism. The CDR3 runs from the conserved cysteine through the conserved F or W. D genes are given only for firm matches. Clone sizes are given selectively: once, few, many, or a class where the clone is expanded.

j_gene | v_gene | abundance | d_gene | CDR3aa | CDR3nt
TRBJ2-7 | TRBV14 | many | TRBD1 | CASSQQQGSEQYF | TGTGCCAGCAGCCAACAACAGGGGTCCGAGCAGTACTTC
TRBJ1-5 | TRBV19 | . | TRBD1 | CASSVGQGHQPQHF | TGTGCCAGTAGTGTAGGACAGGGACATCAGCCCCAGCATTTT
TRBJ2-5 | TRBV7-2 | few | . | CASSLAGGAIGETQYF | TGTGCCAGCAGCTTAGCGGGGGGGGCTATTGGAGAGACCCAGTACTTC
TRBJ1-2 | TRBV2 | . | TRBD1 | CASSGGQAATYGYTF | TGTGCCAGCAGTGGCGGACAGGCCGCTACCTATGGCTACACCTTC
TRBJ1-5 | TRBV10-3 | many | TRBD1 | CAISGEDRVNQPQHF | TGTGCCATCAGTGGGGAAGACAGGGTCAATCAGCCCCAGCATTTT
TRBJ2-7 | TRBV29-1 | few | TRBD2 | CSVVKGSGTTGEQYF | TGCAGCGTTGTGAAAGGCTCCGGGACTACCGGCGAGCAGTACTTC
TRBJ1-5 | TRBV7-8 | many | . | CASSRWGQGDGPQHF | TGTGCCAGCAGCCGCTGGGGACAAGGAGACGGGCCCCAGCATTTT
TRBJ2-7 | TRBV7-2 | few | TRBD2 | CASSFRASGEEPYEQYF | TGTGCCAGCAGCTTTAGGGCTAGCGGCGAGGAGCCCTACGAGCAGTACTTC
TRBJ2-2 | TRBV7-9 | few | TRBD2 | CASMREPGGLAGGPNNGELFF | TGTGCCAGCATGCGTGAACCAGGTGGGCTAGCGGGAGGCCCCAATAACGGGGAGCTGTTTTTT
TRBJ1-4 | TRBV7-2 | . | TRBD1 | CASSSRTGSYEKLFF | TGTGCCAGCAGTTCACGGACAGGGAGTTATGAAAAACTGTTTTTT
TRBJ1-5 | TRBV12-3/TRBV12-4 | many | . | CASSLMGFQPQHF | TGTGCCAGCAGTTTAATGGGATTCCAGCCCCAGCATTTT
TRBJ2-2 | TRBV15 | few | TRBD2 | CATSGRLAASGELFF | TGTGCCACCAGCGGACGACTAGCGGCAAGCGGGGAGCTGTTTTTT
TRBJ1-4 | TRBV15 | . | . | CATAQRGTNEKLFF | TGTGCCACCGCCCAAAGGGGGACGAATGAAAAACTGTTTTTT
TRBJ1-5 | TRBV29-1 | many | . | CRRTVNQPQHF | TGCAGACGGACAGTCAATCAGCCCCAGCATTTT